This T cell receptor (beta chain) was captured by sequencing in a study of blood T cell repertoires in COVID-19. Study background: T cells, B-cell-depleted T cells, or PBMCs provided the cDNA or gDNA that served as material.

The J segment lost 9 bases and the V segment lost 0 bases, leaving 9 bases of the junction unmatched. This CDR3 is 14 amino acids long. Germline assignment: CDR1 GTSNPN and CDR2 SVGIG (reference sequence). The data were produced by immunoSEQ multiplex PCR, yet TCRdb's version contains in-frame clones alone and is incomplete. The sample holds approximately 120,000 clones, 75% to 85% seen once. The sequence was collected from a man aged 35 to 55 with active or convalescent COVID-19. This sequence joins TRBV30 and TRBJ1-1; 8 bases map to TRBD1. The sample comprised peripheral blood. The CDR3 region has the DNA TGTGCCTGGAGTGTACAAGGAACAGGGGGGAAAGCTTTCTTT. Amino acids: CAWSVQGTGGKAFF.